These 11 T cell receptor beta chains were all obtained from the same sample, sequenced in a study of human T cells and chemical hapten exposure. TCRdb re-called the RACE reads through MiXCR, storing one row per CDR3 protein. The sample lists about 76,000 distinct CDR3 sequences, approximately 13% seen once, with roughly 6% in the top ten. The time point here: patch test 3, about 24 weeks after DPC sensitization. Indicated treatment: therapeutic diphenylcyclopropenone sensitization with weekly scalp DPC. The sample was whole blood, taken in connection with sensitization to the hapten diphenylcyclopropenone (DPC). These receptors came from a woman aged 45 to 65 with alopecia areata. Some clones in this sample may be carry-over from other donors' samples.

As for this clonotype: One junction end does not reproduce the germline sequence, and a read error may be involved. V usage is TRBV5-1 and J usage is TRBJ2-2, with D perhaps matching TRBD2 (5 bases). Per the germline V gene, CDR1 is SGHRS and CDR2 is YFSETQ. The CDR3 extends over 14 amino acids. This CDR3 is CAISFTDYYGELFF. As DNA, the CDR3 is TGCGCCATCAGCTTTACAGACTACTACGGGGAGCTGTTTTTT.

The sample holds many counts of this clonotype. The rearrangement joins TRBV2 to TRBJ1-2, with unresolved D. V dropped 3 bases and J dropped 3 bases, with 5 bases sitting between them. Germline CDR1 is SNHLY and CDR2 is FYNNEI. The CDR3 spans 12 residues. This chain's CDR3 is CASSDGYYGYTF. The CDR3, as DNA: TGTGCCAGCAGTGACGGGTACTATGGCTACACCTTC.

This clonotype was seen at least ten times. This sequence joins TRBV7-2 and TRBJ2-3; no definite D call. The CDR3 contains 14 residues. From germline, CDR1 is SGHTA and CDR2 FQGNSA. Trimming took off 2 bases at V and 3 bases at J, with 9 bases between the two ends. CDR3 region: CASSLQFGTDTQYF. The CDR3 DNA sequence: TGTGCCAGCAGCTTACAGTTCGGGACAGATACGCAGTATTTT. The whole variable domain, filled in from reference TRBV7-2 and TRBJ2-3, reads GAGVSQSPSNKVTEKGKDVELRCDPISGHTALYWYRQSLGQGLEFLIYFQGNSAPDKSGLPSDRFSAERTGGSVSTLTIQRTQQEDSAVYLCASSLQFGTDTQYFGPGTRLTVL.

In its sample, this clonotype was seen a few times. DNA for the CDR3: TGCGCCAGCAGCTTGGGGACCTACCCTACCGGGGAGCTGTTTTTT. Its translation is CASSLGTYPTGELFF. V and J are TRBV5-1 and TRBJ2-2; D is ambiguous. This CDR3 is 15 amino acids long. V was trimmed by 0 bases and J by 5 bases, leaving 11 bases between them. CDR1 is SGHRS and CDR2 is YFSETQ in the germline V gene.

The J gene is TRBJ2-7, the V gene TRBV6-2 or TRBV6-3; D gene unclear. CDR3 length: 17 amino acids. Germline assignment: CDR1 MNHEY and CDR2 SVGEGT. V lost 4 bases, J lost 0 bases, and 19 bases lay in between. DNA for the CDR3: TGTGCCAGCAGTTCCTCCCTGAGCGAAGTCCGCTCCTACGAGCAGTACTTC. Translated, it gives CASSSSLSEVRSYEQYF.

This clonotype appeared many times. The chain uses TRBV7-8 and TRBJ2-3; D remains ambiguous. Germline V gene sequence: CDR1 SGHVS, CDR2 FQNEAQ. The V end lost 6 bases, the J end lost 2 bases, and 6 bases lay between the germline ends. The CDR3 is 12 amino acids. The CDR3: CASSPPTDTQYF. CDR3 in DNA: TGTGCCAGCAGTCCACCCACAGATACGCAGTATTTT.

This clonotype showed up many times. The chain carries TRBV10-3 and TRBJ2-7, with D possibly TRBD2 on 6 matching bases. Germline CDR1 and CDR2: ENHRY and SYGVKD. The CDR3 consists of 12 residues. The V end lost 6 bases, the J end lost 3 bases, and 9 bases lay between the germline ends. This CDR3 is CAISRDFYEQYF. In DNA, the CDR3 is TGTGCCATCAGCCGGGACTTCTACGAGCAGTACTTC.

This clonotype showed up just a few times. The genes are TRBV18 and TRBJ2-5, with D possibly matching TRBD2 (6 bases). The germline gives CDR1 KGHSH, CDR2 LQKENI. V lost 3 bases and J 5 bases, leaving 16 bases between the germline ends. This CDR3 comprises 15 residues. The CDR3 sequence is CASSPTRGTPETQYF. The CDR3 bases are TGTGCCAGCTCACCTACCCGGGGGACTCCCGAGACCCAGTACTTC. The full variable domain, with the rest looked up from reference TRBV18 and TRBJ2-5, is NAGVMQNPRHLVRRRGQEARLRCSPMKGHSHVYWYRQLPEEGLKFMVYLQKENIIDESGMPKERFSAEFPKEGPSILRIQQVVRGDSAAYFCASSPTRGTPETQYFGPGTRLLVL.

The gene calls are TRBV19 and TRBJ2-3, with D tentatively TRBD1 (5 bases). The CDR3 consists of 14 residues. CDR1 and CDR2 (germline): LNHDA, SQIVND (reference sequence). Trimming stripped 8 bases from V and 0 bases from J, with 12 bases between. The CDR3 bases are TGTGCCAGTTCTACACAGGCCAGCACAGATACGCAGTATTTT. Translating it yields CASSTQASTDTQYF.

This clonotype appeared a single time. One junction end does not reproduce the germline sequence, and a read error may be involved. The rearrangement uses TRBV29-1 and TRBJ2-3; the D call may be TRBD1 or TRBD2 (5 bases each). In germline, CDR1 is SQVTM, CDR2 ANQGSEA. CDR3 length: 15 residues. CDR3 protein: CSVDQGPSTSSPQCF. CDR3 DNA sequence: TGCAGCGTAGATCAGGGACCGTCGACCAGCTCTCCGCAGTGTTTT.

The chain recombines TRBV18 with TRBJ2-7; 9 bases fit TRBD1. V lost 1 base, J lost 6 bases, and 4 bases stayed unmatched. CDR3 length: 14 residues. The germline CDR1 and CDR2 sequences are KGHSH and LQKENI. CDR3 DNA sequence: TGTGCCAGCTCACCACTCTCGACAGGGGGCGAGCAGTACTTC. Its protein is CASSPLSTGGEQYF.